The next 12 T cell receptor beta chains were all read from a single sample in a study of beta chain features in type 1 diabetes. General study points: Across all four CD4+ subsets, people with type 1 diabetes showed modestly shorter TCRB CDR3s.

Reverse transcribing all isolated RNA meant expressed TCRB transcripts were sequenced. Generated by immunoSEQ multiplex PCR, the TCRdb table keeps only in-frame clones and is missing some. In the table there are 640,000 or so clones, about an eighth of which are singletons. No antigen has been identified for these receptors. Sequences were obtained from naive CD4+ T cells from blood. The receptors come from a man aged 18 to 29 with type 1 diabetes.

This clone was seen a few times. The V and J genes are TRBV30 and TRBJ2-1; 11 positions match TRBD2. This CDR3 has 16 amino acids. V lost 4 bases, J lost 4 bases, and 9 bases stayed unmatched. Looked up from germline, CDR1 is GTSNPN and CDR2 is SVGIG (reference sequence). Here the CDR3 reads CAWTPGGTSGYNEQFF. CDR3 coding DNA: TGTGCCTGGACTCCAGGGGGGACTAGCGGTTACAATGAGCAGTTCTTC.

The chain uses TRBV5-6 and TRBJ2-7, with 7 bases that match TRBD2. Germline values: CDR1 SGHDT, CDR2 YYEEEE. The CDR3 contains 15 residues. V lost 4 bases to trimming and J lost 3 bases; unmatched junction nucleotides: 10. This CDR3 is CASSGKGAGIYEQYF. CDR3 DNA sequence: TGTGCCAGCAGCGGGAAGGGAGCGGGGATCTACGAGCAGTACTTC.

This clone was counted between two and nine times. The rearrangement uses TRBV7-2 and TRBJ1-3; 7 bases line up with TRBD1. The germline CDR1 and CDR2 sequences are SGHTA and FQGNSA. CDR3 size: 14 residues. V dropped 5 bases and J dropped 2; count of bases not matched to a gene: 3. CDR3 sequence (DNA): TGTGCCAGCAGCCTGACAGGGCCTGGAAACACCATATATTTT. It encodes CASSLTGPGNTIYF.

The table lists this clone with a few counts. The rearrangement links TRBV5-1 to TRBJ2-7, with 9 bases aligning to TRBD1. CDR1 is SGHRS, CDR2 YFSETQ, per germline. CDR3 length equals 19 residues. Losses at the gene ends were 1 base for V and 1 base for J; bases not matched to a gene: 15. In nucleotides, the CDR3 is TGCGCCAGCAGCTTGAGGATGAAACCGGGACAGGGTTATTCCTACGAGCAGTACTTC. It yields the protein CASSLRMKPGQGYSYEQYF.

The chain employs TRBV5-1 and TRBJ1-2; 8 bases align to TRBD1. Germline CDR1 SGHRS, CDR2 YFSETQ. The junction had 3 bases not matched to a gene; V was cut back by 6 bases and J by 8 bases. The CDR3 contains 11 residues. CDR3 region: CASTGGDGYTF. In DNA, the CDR3 is TGCGCCAGCACAGGGGGCGACGGCTACACCTTC.

The chain recombines TRBV29-1 with TRBJ1-1; TRBD1 might be the D (5 bases). CDR1 and CDR2 from the germline V gene are SQVTM and ANQGSEA. V lost 3 bases and J lost 7, with 12 bases in between. The length of the CDR3 is 12 residues. The CDR3 bases are TGCAGCGTTGACCCGGGACGGTTTGAAGCTTTCTTT. Its protein product is CSVDPGRFEAFF.

There are a few counts of this clone. The chain links TRBV11-2 to TRBJ2-1; 8 nucleotides line up with TRBD2. V lost 5 bases, J lost 1 base, and 10 bases stayed unmatched. The CDR3 contains 17 residues. Germline-derived CDR1 and CDR2 are SGHAT and FQNNGV. CDR3 loop: CASSPRGAGVSYNEQFF. DNA for the CDR3: TGTGCCAGCAGCCCTCGAGGAGCGGGAGTTTCCTACAATGAGCAGTTCTTC. The whole variable domain, remainder taken from reference TRBV11-2 and TRBJ2-1, is EAGVAQSPRYKIIEKRQSVAFWCNPISGHATLYWYQQILGQGPKLLIQFQNNGVVDDSQLPKDRFSAERLKGVDSTLKIQPAKLEDSAVYLCASSPRGAGVSYNEQFFGPGTRLTVL.

The table lists this clone with a few counts. The V and J genes are TRBV28 and TRBJ1-5; the match to TRBD1 covers 11 bases. J was trimmed by 4 bases and V by 0 bases; bases with no gene match: 2. The CDR3 consists of 16 residues. Looked up from germline, CDR1 is MDHEN and CDR2 is SYDVKM. CDR3 nucleotide sequence: TGTGCCAGCAGTTTATGGGGACAGGGGGGTAATCAGCCCCAGCATTTT. Protein product: CASSLWGQGGNQPQHF. Filled out from reference TRBV28 and TRBJ1-5, the complete variable domain reads DVKVTQSSRYLVKRTGEKVFLECVQDMDHENMFWYRQDPGLGLRLIYFSYDVKMKEKGDIPEGYSVSREKKERFSLILESASTNQTSMYLCASSLWGQGGNQPQHFGDGTRLSIL.

The chain links TRBV14 to TRBJ2-7; TRBD1 matches at 8 bases. The CDR3 totals 16 residues. Trimming at V came to 1 base and at J to 8 bases, leaving 13 bases not matched to a gene. The germline V gene encodes CDR1 SGHDN and CDR2 FVKESK. This chain's CDR3 is CASSQAPGTGALKQYF. DNA for the CDR3: TGTGCCAGCAGCCAAGCCCCCGGGACAGGCGCGTTAAAGCAGTACTTC.

Here the CDR3 DNA reads TGTGCCAGTAGAGTAACATGGAACAATGAGCAGTTCTTC. Its translation: CASRVTWNNEQFF. This sequence joins TRBV19 and TRBJ2-1; D is unclear. Trimming took off 6 bases at V and 5 bases at J, with 11 bases between the two ends. There are 13 residues in the CDR3. The germline V gene has CDR1 LNHDA and CDR2 SQIVND (reference sequence).

J is TRBJ2-3 and V is TRBV5-1; maybe TRBD2 (6 bases). The germline V and J ends were trimmed by 4 bases and 8 bases, with 20 bases remaining between them. Germline V gene lookup returns CDR1 SGHRS and CDR2 YFSETQ. The CDR3 covers 15 residues. The CDR3 reads CASSPTGGGERTQYF. In DNA form, the CDR3 reads TGCGCCAGCAGCCCGACCGGAGGAGGGGAGCGTACGCAGTATTTT.

In its sample, this clone was seen a few times. The chain has TRBV11-2 and TRBJ2-5; D is perhaps TRBD2 (5 bases). Germline CDR1 is SGHAT and CDR2 is FQNNGV. This CDR3 comprises 13 residues. V lost 5 bases, J lost 3 bases, and 10 bases lay in between. CDR3 sequence (DNA): TGTGCCAGCAGCCGAGGAGCGGAAGAGACCCAGTACTTC. This sequence encodes CASSRGAEETQYF.